A single sample is the source of the 24 T cell receptor beta chains below, sequenced in a study of control samples from healthy donors and cancer patients. TCRdb's table, derived via immunoSEQ multiplex PCR, lists solely in-frame clones and lacks some. Of around 110,000 clones listed, 80% to 90% are singletons. Sequenced sample: PBMCs. Every receptor here comes from a woman between 45 and 60 years old with colorectal cancer.

The chain recombines TRBV7-9 with TRBJ1-2; D is ambiguous. V was trimmed by 2 bases and J by 8 bases, leaving 12 bases between them. Germline CDR1 is SEHNR and CDR2 is FQNEAQ (reference sequence). This CDR3 is 13 amino acids long. The DNA for the CDR3 is TGTGCCAGCAGCTTAACCGGGAGCCGAGGCTACACCTTC. Protein: CASSLTGSRGYTF.

The V call is TRBV19, the J call TRBJ2-2; D might be TRBD1 or TRBD2, each matching 5 bases. There are 19 residues in the CDR3. V shed 0 bases and J shed 0 bases, with 17 bases lying between them. The germline V gene encodes CDR1 LNHDA and CDR2 SQIVND (reference sequence). CDR3 residues: CASSIDNRLPGPNTGELFF. The CDR3 nucleotides read TGTGCCAGTAGTATAGATAACCGTCTCCCGGGGCCGAACACCGGGGAGCTGTTTTTT. Looking up the rest from reference TRBV19 and TRBJ2-2 gives the full variable domain: DGGITQSPKYLFRKEGQNVTLSCEQNLNHDAMYWYRQDPGQGLRLIYYSQIVNDFQKGDIAEGYSVSREKKESFPLTVTSAQKNPTAFYLCASSIDNRLPGPNTGELFFGEGSRLTVL.

The chain uses TRBV12-5 and TRBJ1-2, with TRBD1 matching over 7 bases. Germline lookup yields CDR1 LGHNT and CDR2 FRNRAP. J lost 12 bases, V lost 2 bases, and 9 bases had no gene match. This CDR3 is built from 13 residues. This chain's CDR3 is CASGLLIWDSHTF. CDR3 coding DNA: TGTGCTAGTGGTTTGCTGATCTGGGACAGCCACACCTTC.

The gene calls are TRBV27 and TRBJ1-6; tentatively, D is TRBD1 (6 bases). V was trimmed by 1 base and J by 0 bases, leaving 16 bases between them. CDR3 size: 19 residues. In germline, CDR1 is MNHEY, CDR2 SMNVEV (reference sequence). This CDR3 reads CASSLFVGTFSSYNSPLHF. The CDR3 DNA is TGTGCCAGCAGTTTATTTGTAGGGACATTCAGCTCCTATAATTCACCCCTCCACTTT.

This chain joins TRBV25-1 and TRBJ1-1, with 7 nucleotides matching TRBD1. V gave up 2 bases and J gave up 0 bases; unmatched junction bases: 3. This CDR3 is built from 15 residues. Per germline, CDR1 MGHDK and CDR2 SYGVNS. The CDR3 bases are TGTGCCAGCAGTGAAACAGGGGACCTGAACACTGAAGCTTTCTTT. Encoded protein: CASSETGDLNTEAFF.

The rearrangement links TRBV11-2 to TRBJ2-1; D may be TRBD2 (6 bases). CDR1 and CDR2 from the germline V gene are SGHAT and FQNNGV. The V gene lost 0 bases and the J gene lost 11 bases, with 8 bases spanning the gap. This CDR3 is 12 amino acids long. CDR3 DNA: TGTGCCAGCAGCTTAGATCGGGGGAAGCAGTTCTTC. It translates to CASSLDRGKQFF.

The table lists this clone with a count of one. The chain has TRBV6-2 or TRBV6-3 and TRBJ2-2; no reliable D call. Per the germline V gene, CDR1 is MNHEY and CDR2 is SVGEGT. This CDR3 is built from 16 residues. With 6 bases removed from V and 4 bases from J, the gap between germline ends came to 18 bases. The CDR3: CASSAASTWGTGELFF. The CDR3, as DNA: TGTGCCAGCAGCGCTGCGTCGACATGGGGCACCGGGGAGCTGTTTTTT.

This rearrangement joins TRBV19 to TRBJ1-5, with D possibly matching TRBD1 (5 bases). V lost 8 bases to trimming and J lost 3 bases, with 23 bases between them. The CDR3 extends over 17 amino acids. Germline V CDR1 and CDR2: LNHDA, SQIVND (reference sequence). In DNA, the CDR3 is TGTGCCAGTGAAAGGTTCGGGTATGGCGGACACAATCAGCCCCAGCATTTT. This sequence encodes CASERFGYGGHNQPQHF. Filled out from reference TRBV19 and TRBJ1-5, the complete variable domain reads DGGITQSPKYLFRKEGQNVTLSCEQNLNHDAMYWYRQDPGQGLRLIYYSQIVNDFQKGDIAEGYSVSREKKESFPLTVTSAQKNPTAFYLCASERFGYGGHNQPQHFGDGTRLSIL.

This clone was found once. This sequence joins TRBV9 and TRBJ2-2; either TRBD1 or TRBD2 may fit D (5 bases each). The germline V and J ends were trimmed by 0 bases and 1 base, with 13 bases remaining between them. The CDR3 is made up of 17 amino acids. Germline-derived CDR1 and CDR2 are SGDLS and YYNGEE. The CDR3 sequence: CASSVERGDLNTGELFF. DNA of the CDR3: TGTGCCAGCAGCGTAGAGAGAGGGGACCTGAACACCGGGGAGCTGTTTTTT.

This rearrangement joins TRBV6-1 to TRBJ1-4; TRBD1 agrees at 7 bases. This CDR3 is built from 15 residues. Trimming cost V 2 bases and J 6 bases; bases outside gene matches: 6. CDR1 is MNHNS and CDR2 is SASEGT in the germline V gene. In DNA form, the CDR3 reads TGTGCCAGCAGTGAATGGGGCAGGGGGGATGAAAAACTGTTTTTT. Its protein is CASSEWGRGDEKLFF.

The rearrangement links TRBV5-8 to TRBJ1-6; perhaps TRBD1 as D (6 bases). Trimming shortened V by 5 bases and J by 9 bases, and 15 bases separated the two germline ends. Germline loops: CDR1 SGHTS, CDR2 YDEGEE. The CDR3 is 14 residues long. Here the CDR3 DNA reads TGTGCCAGCAGACTACAGGGTCTTCGTTCACCCCTCCACTTT. As protein: CASRLQGLRSPLHF.

V is TRBV3-1 (or the pseudogene TRBV3-2) and J is TRBJ2-7, with D possibly matching TRBD2 (5 bases). Germline V gives CDR1 LGHDT, CDR2 YNNKEL (reference sequence). The CDR3 spans 12 residues. Trimming removed 4 bases from V and 2 bases from J, with 6 bases in between. The CDR3 region is CASSLGAYEQYF. The CDR3 DNA follows: TGTGCCAGCAGCCTCGGGGCCTACGAGCAGTACTTC.

The rearrangement joins TRBV7-6 to TRBJ1-6; 7 nucleotides align to TRBD1. CDR1 is SGHVS, CDR2 FNYEAQ, per germline. V gave up 6 bases and J gave up 6 bases; unmatched junction bases: 5. The CDR3 is 14 residues long. The CDR3 reads CASRPGGSNSPLHF. CDR3 bases: TGTGCCAGCAGACCAGGGGGTAGTAATTCACCCCTCCACTTT.

The rearrangement joins TRBV30 to TRBJ1-6, with 9 bases matching TRBD1. V shed 6 bases and J 4 bases; nucleotides not matched to a gene: 4. The CDR3 loop spans 14 amino acids. Germline CDR1 is GTSNPN and CDR2 is SVGIG (reference sequence). The CDR3 loop reads CACRDRGYNSPLHF. DNA of the CDR3: TGTGCCTGCCGCGACAGGGGGTATAATTCACCCCTCCACTTT.

This chain uses TRBV6-5 with TRBJ1-6; no definite D call. Germline-derived CDR1 and CDR2 are MNHEY and SVGAGI. Trimming removed 8 bases at V and 5 bases at J, with 10 bases between. This CDR3 region has 13 residues. The DNA of the CDR3 is TGTGCCAGCCGTAGGGATCATAATTCACCCCTCCACTTT. Encoded protein: CASRRDHNSPLHF.

This clone was seen only a few times. The junction and the germline gene differ at one end; a read error may be behind it. CDR3 sequence reads: CASREGIRPGTEAFF. The CDR3 nucleotides are TGTGCCAGCAGGGAAGGCATACGGCCAGGCACTGAAGCTTTCTTT. The gene calls are TRBV6-1 and TRBJ1-1; D remains unclear. This CDR3 region has 15 residues. Per germline, CDR1 MNHNS and CDR2 SASEGT.

This clone occurred once. The genes are TRBV30 and TRBJ1-6; D may be TRBD1 (5 bases). Trimming removed 2 bases from V and 14 bases from J, with 16 bases in between. The CDR3 runs 13 residues. Germline V lookup: CDR1 GTSNPN, CDR2 SVGIG (reference sequence). In DNA, the CDR3 is TGTGCCTGGAGTCCCGGGGCATCCGGCACCCTCCACTTT. Translating gives CAWSPGASGTLHF.

The chain uses TRBV28 and TRBJ2-7; either TRBD1 or TRBD2 may fit D (5 bases each). The CDR3 has 13 residues. The germline CDR1 and CDR2 sequences are MDHEN and SYDVKM. V lost 2 bases and J lost 6, with 11 bases in between. CDR3 coding DNA: TGTGCCAGCAGTTTACGGGGCGCGGGCGAGCAGTACTTC. It yields the protein CASSLRGAGEQYF.

This sequence joins TRBV19 and TRBJ2-1; 7 nucleotides line up with TRBD1. Trimming took 7 bases from V and 4 from J; bases not matched to a gene: 13. The germline V gene encodes CDR1 LNHDA and CDR2 SQIVND (reference sequence). The CDR3 length is 16 residues. The CDR3, as DNA: TGTGCCAGTACCCCGCAGACAGGGAGCCCGTACAATGAGCAGTTCTTC. Its protein product is CASTPQTGSPYNEQFF. Full variable domain (remainder filled in from reference TRBV19 and TRBJ2-1): DGGITQSPKYLFRKEGQNVTLSCEQNLNHDAMYWYRQDPGQGLRLIYYSQIVNDFQKGDIAEGYSVSREKKESFPLTVTSAQKNPTAFYLCASTPQTGSPYNEQFFGPGTRLTVL.

The gene calls are TRBV2 and TRBJ1-5; 7 bases align to TRBD1. CDR1 and CDR2 (germline): SNHLY, FYNNEI. The CDR3 totals 15 residues. V dropped 7 bases and J dropped 4; count of bases not matched to a gene: 10. The CDR3 region is CASKNLGQPNQPQHF. The CDR3 region has the DNA TGTGCCAGCAAAAACCTGGGACAGCCGAATCAGCCCCAGCATTTT.

This clone occurred a few times. The rearrangement links TRBV29-1 to TRBJ2-1, with D possibly being TRBD2 (5 bases). Trimming took 8 bases from V and 8 from J, leaving 16 bases between them. The CDR3 totals 12 residues. CDR1 and CDR2 (germline): SQVTM, ANQGSEA. The CDR3 region has the DNA TGCAGCTGTTCCGGCGGGTGGGATGAGCAGTTCTTC. It specifies CSCSGGWDEQFF.

The V gene is TRBV7-9, the J gene TRBJ1-2; D gene uncertain. The V end lost 5 bases, the J end lost 8 bases, and 15 bases lay between the germline ends. Germline V gene sequence: CDR1 SEHNR, CDR2 FQNEAQ (reference sequence). The CDR3 loop spans 13 amino acids. CDR3 region: CASSPGTGRGYTF. The CDR3 DNA follows: TGTGCCAGCAGCCCCGGCACTGGTAGGGGCTACACCTTC.

The chain links TRBV11-2 to TRBJ1-2, with TRBD1 identical over 7 bases. CDR1 SGHAT and CDR2 FQNNGV come from the germline V gene. V dropped 5 bases and J dropped 1; count of bases not matched to a gene: 10. The CDR3 contains 16 residues. CDR3 nucleotide sequence: TGTGCCAGCAGCCCCCGACCTAGGGACAGTAACTATGGCTACACCTTC. Protein sequence: CASSPRPRDSNYGYTF. Using reference TRBV11-2 and TRBJ1-2 for the parts outside the CDR3, the full variable domain is EAGVAQSPRYKIIEKRQSVAFWCNPISGHATLYWYQQILGQGPKLLIQFQNNGVVDDSQLPKDRFSAERLKGVDSTLKIQPAKLEDSAVYLCASSPRPRDSNYGYTFGSGTRLTVV.

This chain joins TRBV7-3 and TRBJ1-1; D not certain. With 3 bases removed from V and 0 bases from J, the gap between germline ends came to 11 bases. The V gene's germline CDR1 is SGHTA and CDR2 FQGTGA. CDR3 length: 15 residues. Here the CDR3 reads CASSLSRALNTEAFF. The CDR3, as DNA: TGTGCCAGCAGCTTGAGTAGGGCTCTGAACACTGAAGCTTTCTTT.